The sample holds many counts of the clone carrying this TCR beta chain. TCRdb re-called the reads through MiXCR, storing one row per CDR3 protein. The sample lists 200,000 to 300,000 distinct CDR3 sequences; under 30% were seen once. This sample is part of a study of kidney transplant recipient with SARS-CoV-2 infection. CDR3 length equals 17 residues. Trimming removed 2 bases from V and 6 bases from J; junction bases left unmatched: 16. Germline CDR1 is MNHEY and CDR2 is SVGEGT. The chain is built from TRBV6-2 or TRBV6-3 and TRBJ2-7, with TRBD2 identical over 7 bases. The receptor comes from a male patient aged 25 to 39 who had COVID-19 and was a kidney transplant recipient. Some T cells could come from the graft donor. Source: a blood sample, taken at baseline and on approximately day 120 from a kidney transplant recipient. CDR3 nucleotides: TGTGCCAGCAGTTACCCGCACCAGGGCCTTATAGCGGGCGAGCAGTACTTC. It encodes CASSYPHQGLIAGEQYF.